The 20 T cell receptor beta chains below come from one sample, sequenced in a study of shared clonotypes between healthy human individuals (dated by TCRdb to the early 2020s). Receptor libraries were prepared by the immunoSEQ multiplex PCR assay. TCRdb's version of the immuneACCESS table is confined to in-frame rearrangements and falls short of the full clone set. An unresolved V gene accounts for under half of the shortfall where checked; the remainder is of unknown origin. The sample records under 600,000 clones, around 96% of which are singletons. 0.05% to 0.08% of the sample lies in the top ten. The material sequenced was naive CD4+ T cells sorted from blood. Taken with the paper, the label for cell subset or site translates to: CD45RA+ positively selected. Receptors were obtained from a woman in her twenties or thirties in good health.

The chain joins TRBV27 to TRBJ2-2; the D call may be TRBD1 or TRBD2 (6 bases each). Between the trimmed V and J ends, which lost 6 bases and 4 bases, there was a span of 21 bases. The CDR3 totals 17 residues. Germline lookup yields CDR1 MNHEY and CDR2 SMNVEV (reference sequence). The CDR3 protein is CASSLRLVGGRTGELFF. The CDR3 DNA reads as TGTGCCAGCAGCCTCCGTTTAGTAGGGGGGCGCACCGGGGAGCTGTTTTTT.

V is TRBV7-9 and J is TRBJ2-1, with 9 bases aligning to TRBD1. Germline values: CDR1 SEHNR, CDR2 FQNEAQ (reference sequence). The CDR3 sequence is 15 residues long. Unmatched junction bases numbered 9, after V lost 4 bases and J lost 8 bases. The CDR3: CASSSGTGIPHEQFF. DNA for the CDR3: TGTGCCAGCAGCTCCGGGACAGGGATCCCCCATGAGCAGTTCTTC.

V usage is TRBV28 and J usage is TRBJ1-1; 11 bases are shared with TRBD1. CDR1 is MDHEN, CDR2 SYDVKM, per germline. The CDR3 extends over 16 amino acids. The junction had 12 bases not matched to a gene; V was cut back by 6 bases and J by 6 bases. CDR3 protein: CASRRTGTGGRAEAFF. CDR3 DNA: TGTGCCAGCAGGCGAACCGGGACAGGGGGGAGGGCTGAAGCTTTCTTT.

This chain links TRBV6-6 with TRBJ2-5, with 8 bases aligning to TRBD1. The closer fit of TRBJ2-7 to the DNA end suggests the J call may be wrong. The CDR3 runs 14 residues. Germline CDR1 MNHNY, CDR2 SVGAGI (reference sequence). The CDR3 reads CASSYGQGFYEQYF. The CDR3 DNA is TGTGCCAGCAGTTACGGACAGGGCTTCTACGAGCAGTACTTC.

The chain couples TRBV12-5 to TRBJ1-1; D ambiguous. In germline, CDR1 is LGHNT, CDR2 FRNRAP. The CDR3 length is 10 residues. V was clipped by 5 bases and J by 5 bases, with 3 bases between them. The CDR3 loop reads CASGPTEAFF. Written as DNA, the CDR3 is TGTGCTAGTGGTCCAACTGAAGCTTTCTTT.

This clone has a handful of counts. This rearrangement joins TRBV4-1 to TRBJ2-7, with no clear D. Germline CDR1 is MGHRA and CDR2 is YSYEKL. V lost 2 bases to trimming and J lost 7 bases, with 9 bases between them. There are 12 residues in the CDR3. In DNA form, the CDR3 reads TGCGCCAGCAGCCAAATCATGGGGGAGCAGTACTTC. Amino acid sequence: CASSQIMGEQYF.

The gene calls are TRBV11-1 and TRBJ2-2; perhaps TRBD1 as D (6 bases). V lost 5 bases, J lost 1 base, and 17 bases lay in between. Germline CDR1 is SGHAT and CDR2 is FQDESV (reference sequence). The CDR3 runs 17 residues. The CDR3 coding sequence is TGTGCCAGCAGCCCAAGACGACAGACAGGGAACACCGGGGAGCTGTTTTTT. Its translation is CASSPRRQTGNTGELFF.

V gene TRBV29-1 combines with J gene TRBJ1-1, with 9 bases fitting TRBD1. Germline V gene sequence: CDR1 SQVTM, CDR2 ANQGSEA. The CDR3 contains 13 residues. J was trimmed by 5 bases and V by 6 bases; bases with no gene match: 7. The CDR3 reads CSVAGTGSTEAFF. CDR3 nucleotide sequence: TGCAGCGTCGCCGGGACAGGGTCTACTGAAGCTTTCTTT.

The rearrangement uses TRBV30 and TRBJ2-7; possible D gene TRBD2, 6 bases. V was pared by 0 bases and J by 3 bases, with 12 bases between. This CDR3 has 14 residues. Germline V gene lookup returns CDR1 GTSNPN and CDR2 SVGIG (reference sequence). This CDR3 is CAWSVFGSIYEQYF. In nucleotides, the CDR3 is TGTGCCTGGAGTGTATTCGGGAGTATCTACGAGCAGTACTTC. Supplemented by reference TRBV30 and TRBJ2-7, the full variable domain reads SQTIHQWPATLVQPVGSPLSLECTVEGTSNPNLYWYRQAAGRGLQLLFYSVGIGQISSEVPQNLSASRPQDRQFILSSKKLLLSDSGFYLCAWSVFGSIYEQYFGPGTRLTVT.

In this sample, this clone turned up once. The V call is TRBV30, the J call TRBJ2-5, with D possibly TRBD2 on 5 matching bases. The J call is uncertain, as TRBJ2-7 better fits the DNA end. Germline V gives CDR1 GTSNPN, CDR2 SVGIG (reference sequence). This CDR3 is built from 13 residues. The CDR3 sequence: CAWSGGEHYEQYF. The CDR3 bases are TGTGCCTGGAGTGGGGGAGAACACTACGAGCAGTACTTC.

The genes are TRBV5-4 and TRBJ1-3, with 8 bases aligning to TRBD1. Trimming cost V 2 bases and J 2 bases; bases outside gene matches: 6. CDR3 length equals 16 residues. Germline CDR1 and CDR2: SGHNT and YYREEE (reference sequence). The CDR3, as DNA: TGTGCCAGCAGCTTCTCACACAGGGGGACTGGAAACACCATATATTTT. Translated: CASSFSHRGTGNTIYF.

The chain uses TRBV29-1 and TRBJ2-1; 13 bases match TRBD2. V lost 4 bases and J lost 8; bases outside the gene matches: 5. The CDR3 has 14 residues. Germline CDR1 and CDR2: SQVTM and ANQGSEA. CDR3 DNA: TGCAGCGTTGTCCGACTAGCGGGAGGAGATGAGCAGTTCTTC. Its protein product is CSVVRLAGGDEQFF.

CDR3 loop: CASSFSQGPEAFF. Here the CDR3 DNA reads TGTGCCAGCAGTTTTTCACAGGGACCCGAAGCTTTCTTT. V usage is TRBV28 and J usage is TRBJ1-1, with D possibly matching TRBD1 (6 bases). Looked up from germline, CDR1 is MDHEN and CDR2 is SYDVKM. The CDR3 consists of 13 residues. V lost 3 bases and J lost 8, with 13 bases in between. The variable domain in full, with the rest retrieved from reference TRBV28 and TRBJ1-1, is DVKVTQSSRYLVKRTGEKVFLECVQDMDHENMFWYRQDPGLGLRLIYFSYDVKMKEKGDIPEGYSVSREKKERFSLILESASTNQTSMYLCASSFSQGPEAFFGQGTRLTVV.

V gene TRBV4-1 combines with J gene TRBJ2-7; TRBD2 agrees at 10 bases. V lost 4 bases, J lost 3 bases, and 9 bases stayed unmatched. The CDR3 spans 16 residues. Germline CDR1 is MGHRA and CDR2 is YSYEKL. CDR3 amino acids: CASSPGWASGSYEQYF. CDR3 coding DNA: TGCGCCAGCAGCCCGGGGTGGGCTAGCGGGAGCTACGAGCAGTACTTC.

This clone showed up just once. This sequence joins TRBV19 and TRBJ2-3; D call uncertain. Trimming shortened V by 6 bases and J by 6 bases, and 13 bases separated the two germline ends. The length of the CDR3 is 13 residues. Germline CDR1 and CDR2: LNHDA and SQIVND (reference sequence). CDR3 protein: CASRQRPADTQYF. CDR3 DNA: TGTGCCAGTAGACAGAGACCCGCCGATACGCAGTATTTT.

This CDR3 reads CASSNQRLTQAMNTEAFF. The CDR3 coding sequence is TGTGCCAGCAGTAACCAAAGACTCACTCAGGCGATGAACACTGAAGCTTTCTTT. The gene calls are TRBV2 and TRBJ1-1; D not certain. Trimming stripped 5 bases from V and 0 bases from J, with 22 bases between. This CDR3 contains 18 residues. CDR1 SNHLY and CDR2 FYNNEI come from the germline V gene.

The chain recombines TRBV28 with TRBJ1-2; no clear D. The germline V gene encodes CDR1 MDHEN and CDR2 SYDVKM. CDR3 length: 13 amino acids. The ends were cut back, 7 bases at V and 0 bases at J, with 9 bases in the middle. CDR3 protein: CASNWAANYGYTF. CDR3 in DNA: TGTGCCAGCAATTGGGCGGCTAACTATGGCTACACCTTC.

The DNA of the CDR3 is TGTGCCAGCAGTTACTCGAAAAGGAATTCACCCCTCCACTTT. Residues: CASSYSKRNSPLHF. The rearrangement uses TRBV6-5 and TRBJ1-6, with D unclear. The CDR3 extends over 14 amino acids. V lost 0 bases, J lost 7 bases, and 7 bases lay in between. CDR1 is MNHEY and CDR2 is SVGAGI in the germline V gene.

V is TRBV5-1 and J is TRBJ1-2; D gene uncertain. Germline V CDR1 and CDR2: SGHRS, YFSETQ. The germline V and J ends were trimmed by 2 bases and 2 bases, with 10 bases remaining between them. The CDR3 runs 14 residues. The CDR3: CASSFTSENYGYTF. In nucleotides, the CDR3 is TGCGCCAGCAGCTTTACCAGTGAAAACTATGGCTACACCTTC.

This rearrangement joins TRBV19 to TRBJ1-4, with 7 bases that match TRBD1. J was trimmed by 3 bases and V by 4 bases; bases with no gene match: 14. Germline assignment: CDR1 LNHDA and CDR2 SQIVND (reference sequence). This CDR3 spans 18 amino acids. The CDR3 loop is CASSKPNKEGQPNEKLFF. The CDR3 DNA reads TGTGCCAGTAGTAAACCCAATAAAGAGGGACAGCCTAATGAAAAACTGTTTTTT.